This T cell receptor beta chain is drawn from a study of cytomegalovirus exposure and HLA in healthy donors. The PCR made use of 60 Vbeta and 13 Jbeta primers. Here immunoSEQ multiplex PCR was the method, and the copy in TCRdb shows in-frame clones only, minus some. The sample records about 200,000 clones, 65% to 85% being singletons. The CDR3 has 16 residues. Germline lookup yields CDR1 MGHRA and CDR2 YSYEKL. The V and J ends lost 1 base and 3 bases respectively, with 12 bases between them. Notes on this clone: Its specificity is unknown.

Study-wide points: Versus the 666-donor mean, an Asian-associated ancestry cluster reportedly showed fewer N-insertions in a later analysis.

This sequence originates from a man aged 45-65 years in good health and CMV-seronegative. The sample taken for sequencing was PBMCs. The chain couples TRBV4-1 to TRBJ1-4; no clear D. CDR3 loop: CASSQGLGGSNEKLFF. CDR3 DNA: TGCGCCAGCAGCCAAGGGTTAGGCGGGTCTAATGAAAAACTGTTTTTT.